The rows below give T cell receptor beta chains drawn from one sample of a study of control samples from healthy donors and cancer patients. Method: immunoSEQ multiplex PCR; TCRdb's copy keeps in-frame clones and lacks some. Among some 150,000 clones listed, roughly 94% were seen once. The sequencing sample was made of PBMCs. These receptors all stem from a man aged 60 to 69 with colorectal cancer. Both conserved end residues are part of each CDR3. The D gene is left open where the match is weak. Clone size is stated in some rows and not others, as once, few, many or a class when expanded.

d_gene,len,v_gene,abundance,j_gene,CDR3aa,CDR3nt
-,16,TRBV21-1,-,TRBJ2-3,CASSTGTAGATDTQYF,TGTGCCAGCAGCACGGGGACGGCGGGAGCCACAGATACGCAGTATTTT
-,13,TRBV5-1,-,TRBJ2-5,CASSLVARETQYF,TGCGCCAGCAGCTTGGTCGCAAGGGAGACCCAGTACTTC
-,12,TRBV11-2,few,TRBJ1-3,CASSFKGDTIYF,TGTGCCAGCAGCTTTAAGGGAGACACCATATATTTT
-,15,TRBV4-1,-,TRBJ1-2,CASSQVGQNSYGYTF,TGCGCCAGCAGCCAAGTCGGACAGAACAGCTATGGCTACACCTTC
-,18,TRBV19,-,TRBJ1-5,CASSPRGAATDSNQPQHF,TGTGCCAGTAGCCCCCGGGGGGCAGCCACAGATAGCAATCAGCCCCAGCATTTT
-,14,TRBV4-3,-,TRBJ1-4,CASSHERRNEKLFF,TGCGCCAGCAGCCATGAGAGGAGAAATGAAAAACTGTTTTTT
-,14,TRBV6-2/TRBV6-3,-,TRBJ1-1,CASSYYLGNTEAFF,TGTGCCAGCAGTTACTATTTGGGAAACACTGAAGCTTTCTTT
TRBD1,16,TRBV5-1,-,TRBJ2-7,CASSPGDRVVWMEQYF,TGCGCCAGCAGCCCTGGGGACAGGGTCGTTTGGATGGAGCAGTACTTC
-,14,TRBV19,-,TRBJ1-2,CASSRQGVPYGYTF,TGTGCCAGTAGCAGGCAGGGCGTCCCCTATGGCTACACCTTC
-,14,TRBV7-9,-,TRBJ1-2,CASSRDETNYGYTF,TGTGCCAGCAGTCGGGACGAGACTAACTATGGCTACACCTTC
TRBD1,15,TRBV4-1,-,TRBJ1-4,CASSQGDRDSEKLFF,TGCGCCAGCAGCCAGGGGGACAGGGATAGCGAAAAACTGTTTTTT
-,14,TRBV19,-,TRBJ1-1,CASSTLAAGTEAFF,TGTGCCAGTAGTACCCTTGCAGCCGGCACTGAAGCTTTCTTT
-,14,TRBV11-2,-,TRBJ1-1,CASSFGQGRNEAFF,TGTGCCAGCAGCTTCGGGCAGGGGAGGAATGAAGCTTTCTTT
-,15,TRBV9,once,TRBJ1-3,CASSVGEGLQNTIYF,TGTGCCAGCAGCGTAGGTGAAGGGCTTCAGAACACCATATATTTT
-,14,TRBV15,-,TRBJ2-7,CATSRDLKSYEQYF,TGTGCCACCAGCAGAGATCTCAAGTCCTACGAGCAGTACTTC
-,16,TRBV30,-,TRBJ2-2,CAWSRTATSNTGELFF,TGTGCCTGGAGTAGGACAGCCACTTCGAACACCGGGGAGCTGTTTTTT
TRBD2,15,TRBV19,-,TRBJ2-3,CASSTSGGRADTQYF,TGTGCCAGTAGTACTAGCGGGGGGCGGGCAGATACGCAGTATTTT
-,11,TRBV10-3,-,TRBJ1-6,CAIGPNSPLHF,TGTGCCATCGGGCCCAATTCACCCCTCCACTTT
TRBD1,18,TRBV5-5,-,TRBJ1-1,CASSLDARQGGRDTEAFF,TGTGCCAGCAGCTTGGATGCTCGACAGGGGGGGAGAGACACTGAAGCTTTCTTT
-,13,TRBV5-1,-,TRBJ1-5,CASSSGSNQPQHF,TGCGCCAGCAGCTCGGGGAGCAATCAGCCCCAGCATTTT
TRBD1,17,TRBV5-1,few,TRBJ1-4,CASSLAPGGQGDEKLFF,TGCGCCAGCAGCTTGGCACCTGGGGGACAGGGAGATGAAAAACTGTTTTTT
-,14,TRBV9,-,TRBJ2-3,CASSALARDLTQYF,TGTGCCAGCAGCGCGTTAGCTAGGGACCTTACGCAGTATTTT
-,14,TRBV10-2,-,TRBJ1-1,CASSEGNMNTEAFF,TGCGCCAGCAGTGAGGGAAACATGAACACTGAAGCTTTCTTT
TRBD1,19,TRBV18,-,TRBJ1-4,CASSPAGQALPATNEKLFF,TGTGCCAGCTCACCGGCGGGACAGGCCTTACCAGCAACTAATGAAAAACTGTTTTTT
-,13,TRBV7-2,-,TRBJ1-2,CASSSGTLYGYTF,TGTGCCAGCAGCTCCGGGACCTTGTATGGCTACACCTTC
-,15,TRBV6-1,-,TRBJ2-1,CASSEQYVSYNEQFF,TGTGCCAGCAGTGAACAGTATGTCTCCTACAATGAGCAGTTCTTC
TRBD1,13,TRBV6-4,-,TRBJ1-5,CASSADRAQPQHF,TGTGCCAGCAGCGCTGACAGGGCTCAGCCCCAGCATTTT
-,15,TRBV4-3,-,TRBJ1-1,CASSQEAGLNTEAFF,TGCGCCAGCAGCCAAGAGGCAGGGCTGAACACTGAAGCTTTCTTT
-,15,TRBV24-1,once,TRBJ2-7,CATSDPGTSVYEQYF,TGTGCCACCAGTGATCCCGGGACAAGCGTCTACGAGCAGTACTTC
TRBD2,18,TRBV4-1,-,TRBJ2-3,CASSQEYLERGGTDTQYF,TGCGCCAGCAGCCAAGAATATCTAGAGCGGGGGGGCACAGATACGCAGTATTTT
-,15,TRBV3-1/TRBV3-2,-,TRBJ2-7,CASSPPRGTFYEQYF,TGTGCCAGCTCGCCGCCCCGGGGGACATTCTACGAGCAGTACTTC
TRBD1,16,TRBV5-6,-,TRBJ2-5,CASSLYSTGGRETQYF,TGTGCCAGCAGCTTGTACTCAACAGGGGGCCGAGAGACCCAGTACTTC
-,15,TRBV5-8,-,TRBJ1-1,CASSALRGWNTEAFF,TGTGCCAGCAGCGCCCTCAGGGGATGGAACACTGAAGCTTTCTTT
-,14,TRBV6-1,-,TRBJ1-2,CASSETGGGSGYTF,TGTGCCAGCAGTGAAACTGGAGGGGGTAGTGGCTACACCTTC
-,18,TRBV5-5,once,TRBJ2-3,CASSLGSGGRVRTDTQYF,TGTGCCAGCAGCTTGGGATCCGGGGGCCGGGTGAGGACAGATACGCAGTATTTT
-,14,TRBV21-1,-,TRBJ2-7,CASSVGGETYEQYF,TGTGCCAGCAGCGTGGGGGGGGAGACCTACGAGCAGTACTTC
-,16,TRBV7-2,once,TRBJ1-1,CASSRRGLAMNTEAFF,TGTGCCAGCAGCCGTAGAGGATTGGCGATGAACACTGAAGCTTTCTTT
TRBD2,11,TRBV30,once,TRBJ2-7,CAGGGGYEQYF,TGTGCCGGGGGGGGTGGTTACGAGCAGTACTTC
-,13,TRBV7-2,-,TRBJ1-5,CASSGVENQPQHF,TGTGCCAGCTCGGGGGTAGAGAATCAGCCCCAGCATTTT
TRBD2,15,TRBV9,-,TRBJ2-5,CASSGIAGPQETQYF,TGTGCCAGCAGCGGGATAGCGGGGCCCCAAGAGACCCAGTACTTC
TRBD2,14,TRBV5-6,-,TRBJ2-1,CASSELAADNEQFF,TGTGCCAGCAGCGAACTAGCGGCGGACAATGAGCAGTTCTTC
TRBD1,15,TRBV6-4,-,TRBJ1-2,CASSVPGQGMDGYTF,TGTGCCAGCAGCGTCCCGGGACAGGGGATGGATGGCTACACCTTC